This T cell receptor (beta chain) stems from a study of T cell repertoires in cytomegalovirus infection. Study background: Matching HLA type, along with CMV infection, was indicated by public TCR beta signatures.

TCRdb fed the reads into MiXCR, producing one record per CDR3 protein. This sample yields about 400,000 distinct CDR3 sequences, of which 15% to 20% are seen a single time; 7.5% to 9.5% belongs to the top ten. Germline CDR1 and CDR2: DFQATT and SNEGSKA (reference sequence). The CDR3 is 13 residues long. Trimming left V 3 bases short and J 3 bases short, with 11 bases between. This clonotype was counted only a few times. Its antigen remains unknown. Study-level points and caveats: Summed public TCR beta family frequency identified CMV carriers bearing the relevant HLA. In two of eight donors, the top clonotype was HLA-C-restricted CMV-specific.

The chain couples TRBV20-1 to TRBJ2-5, with a tentative D call TRBD2 (6 bases). The sequencing input was PBMCs. This TCR came from a human donor in good health (CMV status not recorded). Some clones in this sample may be carry-over from other donors' samples. The CDR3 DNA follows: TGCAGTGCTAGTGGAGGGGTGGAAGAGACCCAGTACTTC. Translation gives CSASGGVEETQYF.